The source of this T cell receptor beta chain is a study of OX40 agonist ivuxolimab in advanced cancers. Study at large: With a range of about 23 to 90, age averaged 60 years, and about 83% were male. General study findings and limits: Patients who responded partially at 0.1-3.0 mg/kg showed clonal expansion ranking among the lowest.

Measured with immunoSEQ multiplex PCR; TCRdb has only the in-frame clones, and not every one. The sample lists about 45,000 clones; about 85% were seen once. The CDR3 extends over 14 amino acids. V lost 7 bases and J lost 5, with 17 bases in between. Per germline, CDR1 SEHNR and CDR2 FQNEAQ (reference sequence). As concerns this clone: Its antigen is currently unknown.

The source material was CD4+ or CD8+ T cells sorted from blood, sampled in a trial of the OX40 agonist ivuxolimab. This clonotype was obtained from an adult with an advanced solid tumor such as melanoma, head and neck, liver or kidney cancer. This chain links TRBV7-9 with TRBJ2-5, with a possible D match to TRBD2 (6 bases). The CDR3 DNA sequence: TGTGCCAGCACCCCGGGACTGCCCGGGGAGACCCAGTACTTC. Translation gives CASTPGLPGETQYF.